Presented here are 9 T cell receptor beta chains from one specimen sequenced in a study of beta chain features in type 1 diabetes. The sequenced template was cDNA made from the entire isolated RNA. The repertoire was sequenced with immunoSEQ multiplex PCR; TCRdb's copy has only in-frame clones and lacks some. In the table there are 900,000 or so clones, about 17% of which are singletons. Source material: naive CD4+ T cells from blood. The receptors here all came from a woman aged 18-35 years in good health.

The rearrangement joins TRBV19 to TRBJ1-1, with D possibly TRBD1 on 5 matching bases. Germline V CDR1 and CDR2: LNHDA, SQIVND (reference sequence). Trimming stripped 4 bases from V and 4 bases from J, with 13 bases between. The CDR3 extends over 14 amino acids. The CDR3 protein is CASSTMSGSTEAFF. CDR3 nucleotide sequence: TGTGCCAGTAGTACCATGTCAGGGTCCACTGAAGCTTTCTTT.

This clone was recorded a few times. The chain employs TRBV11-2 and TRBJ2-1, with D perhaps matching TRBD1 (6 bases). Trimming left V 8 bases short and J 4 bases short, with 9 bases between. Germline CDR1 reads SGHAT; CDR2 reads FQNNGV. CDR3 length: 12 residues. CDR3 in DNA: TGTGCCAGCCAGGGGAATTACAATGAGCAGTTCTTC. Amino acids: CASQGNYNEQFF.

This clone was seen a few times. The chain employs TRBV28 and TRBJ2-6; 7 bases match TRBD2. There are 15 residues in the CDR3. The germline gives CDR1 MDHEN, CDR2 SYDVKM. J gave up 5 bases and V 6 bases, and 7 bases lay outside the gene matches. DNA of the CDR3: TGTGCCAGCAGCCCGGGAGGCTTTAGGGCCAACGTCCTGACTTTC. It yields the protein CASSPGGFRANVLTF.

This clone showed up just once. This chain links TRBV7-8 with TRBJ2-1; 7 bases fit TRBD2. CDR1 and CDR2 (germline): SGHVS, FQNEAQ. Losses at the gene ends were 5 bases for V and 8 bases for J; bases not matched to a gene: 9. The length of the CDR3 is 14 residues. The CDR3 DNA sequence: TGTGCCAGCAGCCTTTCGACCCGGGGGGATGAGCAGTTCTTC. It encodes CASSLSTRGDEQFF.

V usage is TRBV7-9 and J usage is TRBJ2-1, with 10 bases fitting TRBD2. Losses at the gene ends were 2 bases for V and 12 bases for J; bases not matched to a gene: 4. Germline values: CDR1 SEHNR, CDR2 FQNEAQ (reference sequence). The CDR3 consists of 13 residues. The CDR3 reads CASSLIRLAGQFF. The DNA of the CDR3 is TGTGCCAGCAGCTTAATTAGACTAGCGGGGCAGTTCTTC.

The chain combines TRBV7-2 with TRBJ2-5; 7 positions agree with TRBD1. The J call may be incorrect, as the DNA end agrees better with TRBJ2-7. This CDR3 spans 13 amino acids. Per the germline V gene, CDR1 is SGHTA and CDR2 is FQGNSA. The CDR3 sequence is CASSLVGGGEQYF. In nucleotides, the CDR3 is TGTGCCAGCAGCTTAGTAGGGGGCGGCGAGCAGTACTTC.

The J gene is TRBJ2-3, the V gene TRBV2; D is unclear. The CDR3 runs to 12 residues. The ends were cut back, 6 bases at V and 5 bases at J, with 9 bases in the middle. Germline CDR1 SNHLY, CDR2 FYNNEI. CDR3 loop: CASSAHRDTQYF. As DNA, the CDR3 is TGTGCCAGCAGCGCCCATAGAGATACGCAGTATTTT.

The chain recombines TRBV7-2 with TRBJ1-1, with TRBD1 as a possible D gene (6 bases). The CDR3 is 14 residues long. The V and J ends lost 4 bases and 3 bases respectively, with 12 bases between them. Looked up from germline, CDR1 is SGHTA and CDR2 is FQGNSA. In nucleotides, the CDR3 is TGTGCCAGCAGCTATAAAACAGGGTACACTGAAGCTTTCTTT. It codes for CASSYKTGYTEAFF.

The chain uses TRBV9 and TRBJ2-1; D might be TRBD2 (5 bases). CDR3 length: 16 residues. Germline V gene sequence: CDR1 SGDLS, CDR2 YYNGEE. Trimming stripped 0 bases from V and 4 bases from J, with 14 bases between. For the CDR3, the DNA is TGTGCCAGCAGCGTAGGAGGCGGGCGGACTTACAATGAGCAGTTCTTC. It yields the protein CASSVGGGRTYNEQFF.